The subject of this entry is one TCR beta chain. The data derive from a study of blood T cell repertoires in COVID-19. Study details: The United States, Italy and Spain supplied acute and convalescent COVID-19 samples. Nucleic acid was either cDNA or gDNA, and it came from T cells, B-cell-depleted T cells, or PBMCs.

Under the authors' procedure: Estimated nucleated cell counts came from reference gene primer amplification. Method: immunoSEQ multiplex PCR; TCRdb's copy keeps in-frame clones and lacks some. V and J calls plus clone size are reproduced from that table; the DNA served to infer D and trimming. This table has approximately 210,000 clones, less than 85% appearing once. V was shortened by 1 base and J by 5 bases, with 11 bases between the two germline ends. Germline V gene data show CDR1 as SGHTA and CDR2 as FQGNSA. This CDR3 spans 14 amino acids. The receptor comes from an elderly woman with acute or convalescent COVID-19. The gene calls are TRBV7-2 and TRBJ1-2, with D possibly TRBD1 on 6 matching bases. Sample: peripheral blood. CDR3 coding DNA: TGTGCCAGCAGCTTAGGAGGACAGATTTATGGCTACACCTTC. Its translation: CASSLGGQIYGYTF.